This paragraph reports one T cell receptor beta chain. Generated by immunoSEQ multiplex PCR, the TCRdb table keeps only in-frame clones and is missing some. Counted here are about 26,000 clones, around 90% occurring once; the ten biggest clones make up approximately 11%. This record belongs to a study of blood T cell repertoires in COVID-19. Study in general: The study drew acute and convalescent COVID-19 samples from the United States, Italy and Spain.

The CDR3 has 16 residues. In germline, CDR1 is MGHDK, CDR2 SYGVNS. V lost 5 bases to trimming and J lost 1 base; unmatched junction nucleotides: 8. The sample comprised peripheral blood. The clonotype was recovered from a man aged 65 to 79 with acute or convalescent COVID-19. The chain carries TRBV25-1 and TRBJ2-4; TRBD2 agrees at 7 bases. This chain's CDR3 is CASSKRGGDAKNIQYF. The CDR3 region has the DNA TGTGCCAGCAGTAAAAGGGGAGGGGATGCCAAAAACATTCAGTACTTC.